The rows below give T cell receptor beta chains drawn from one sample of a study of cytomegalovirus exposure and HLA in healthy donors. The assay was immunoSEQ multiplex PCR, and TCRdb's table has in-frame clones only and misses some. In the table there are 150,000 to 200,000 clones, approximately 70% of which are singletons. Sequenced sample: PBMCs. The receptors derive from a man younger than 30 in good health and CMV-seropositive. Each CDR3 is given with its conserved first and last residue. The order of the fields is clone size, J gene, D gene, V gene, CDR3 DNA, CDR3 protein. D genes are given only for firm matches. A clone size is listed for some rows: how often the clone was seen (once, few, many), or a class if it is expanded.

size: .; J: TRBJ1-2; D: TRBD1; V: TRBV27; DNA: TGTGCCAGCAGAGGGACCGGGACAGGGGCCGCCGCTAACGGCTACACCTTC; CDR3: CASRGTGTGAAANGYTF
size: few; J: TRBJ2-1; D: TRBD1; V: TRBV7-8; DNA: TGTGCCAGCAGCGCCAACAGGGGGCTTAGTCTAAGATCCTACAATGAGCAGTTCTTC; CDR3: CASSANRGLSLRSYNEQFF
size: once; J: TRBJ2-2; D: .; V: TRBV6-5; DNA: TGTGCCAGCAGTTATCGGCGGGAAACCGGGGAGCTGTTTTTT; CDR3: CASSYRRETGELFF
size: .; J: TRBJ1-6; D: .; V: TRBV28; DNA: TGTGCCAGCAGTCAGACGCGGGGTCATTCACCCCTCCACTTT; CDR3: CASSQTRGHSPLHF
size: .; J: TRBJ1-5; D: TRBD1; V: TRBV27; DNA: TGTGCCAGCAGTTCCTTGGGACAGGAGGATCAGCCCCAGCATTTT; CDR3: CASSSLGQEDQPQHF
size: once; J: TRBJ2-3; D: TRBD2; V: TRBV7-2; DNA: TGTGCCAGCAGCCCGGGGGGGGCCAACACAGATACGCAGTATTTT; CDR3: CASSPGGANTDTQYF
size: .; J: TRBJ1-4; D: TRBD1; V: TRBV28; DNA: TGTGCCAGCAGTCCCCCCGGACAGGGGGCGAGAGAAAAACTGTTTTTT; CDR3: CASSPPGQGAREKLFF
size: few; J: TRBJ1-2; D: TRBD1; V: TRBV5-6; DNA: TGTGCCAGCAGCCGACAGGGGGCGCATGGCTACACCTTC; CDR3: CASSRQGAHGYTF
size: .; J: TRBJ2-1; D: .; V: TRBV15; DNA: TGTGCCACCAGCAGAGTCACACACGGGGATGAGCAGTTCTTC; CDR3: CATSRVTHGDEQFF
size: .; J: TRBJ2-6; D: .; V: TRBV19; DNA: TGTGCCAGTACCCAGGTCTCTGGGGCCAACGTCCTGACTTTC; CDR3: CASTQVSGANVLTF
size: few; J: TRBJ2-5; D: TRBD1; V: TRBV6-1; DNA: TGTGCCAGCAGAGTAGACAGGGGGGGCGAGACCCAGTACTTC; CDR3: CASRVDRGGETQYF
size: .; J: TRBJ2-1; D: TRBD2; V: TRBV10-1; DNA: TGCGCCAGCAGTGAGAGGGCTAGCGGGAGGGGGACCTACAATGAGCAGTTCTTC; CDR3: CASSERASGRGTYNEQFF
size: few; J: TRBJ2-5; D: TRBD1; V: TRBV27; DNA: TGTGCCAGCAGTCCCCGGGCAGGGGGCGAAGAGACCCAGTACTTC; CDR3: CASSPRAGGEETQYF
size: .; J: TRBJ2-2; D: TRBD2; V: TRBV7-9; DNA: TGTGCCAGCAGCTTGGGACTAGCGGGGGACTTGAACACCGGGGAGCTGTTTTTT; CDR3: CASSLGLAGDLNTGELFF
size: .; J: TRBJ2-1; D: .; V: TRBV29-1; DNA: TGCAGCTCAGGGTCCTCCTACAATGAGCAGTTCTTC; CDR3: CSSGSSYNEQFF
size: once; J: TRBJ2-5; D: TRBD2; V: TRBV7-9; DNA: TGTGCCAGCAGCTTAGTGCTAGCGGAAGAGACCCAGTACTTC; CDR3: CASSLVLAEETQYF
size: few; J: TRBJ1-4; D: .; V: TRBV7-9; DNA: TGTGCCAGCGCCATCCTCGGGGGATTGAATGAAAAACTGTTTTTT; CDR3: CASAILGGLNEKLFF
size: few; J: TRBJ1-2; D: TRBD1; V: TRBV7-3; DNA: TGTGCCAGCAGCTCCGGAGTCGGGACAGGGCATGGCTACACCTTC; CDR3: CASSSGVGTGHGYTF
size: .; J: TRBJ2-1; D: TRBD2; V: TRBV4-1; DNA: TGCGCCAGCACCGTCAGCGGGAGTACCTACAATGAGCAGTTCTTC; CDR3: CASTVSGSTYNEQFF
size: .; J: TRBJ1-1; D: .; V: TRBV9; DNA: TGTGCCAGCAGCGTAGAACCCCAGGGGAACACTGAAGCTTTCTTT; CDR3: CASSVEPQGNTEAFF
size: .; J: TRBJ1-2; D: TRBD1; V: TRBV4-2; DNA: TGTGCCAGCAGCCAGGAGGACAGGGCGGGCTATGGCTACACCTTC; CDR3: CASSQEDRAGYGYTF
size: .; J: TRBJ1-1; D: .; V: TRBV7-9; DNA: TGTGCCAGCAGCTGGCAGGCTGAAGCTTTCTTT; CDR3: CASSWQAEAFF
size: .; J: TRBJ1-2; D: .; V: TRBV5-4; DNA: TGTGCCAGCAGCGGCGTGGACAGCGGATATGGCTACACCTTC; CDR3: CASSGVDSGYGYTF
size: .; J: TRBJ2-2; D: TRBD2; V: TRBV14; DNA: TGTGCCAGCAGCCCCCTAAGCGGGGGTGTCTCGAACACCGGGGAGCTGTTTTTT; CDR3: CASSPLSGGVSNTGELFF
size: .; J: TRBJ1-1; D: TRBD1; V: TRBV29-1; DNA: TGCAGCGTTACTCAGGGGGCCGGAGAAACTGAAGCTTTCTTT; CDR3: CSVTQGAGETEAFF
size: medium-sized; J: TRBJ1-1; D: .; V: TRBV28; DNA: TGTGCCTCCTTAGAGACAGGTAACACTGAAGCTTTCTTT; CDR3: CASLETGNTEAFF
size: once; J: TRBJ2-5; D: TRBD2; V: TRBV2; DNA: TGTGCCAGCCGCGGGACTAGCGGGGGTAATACTCTACAAGAGACCCAGTACTTC; CDR3: CASRGTSGGNTLQETQYF
size: .; J: TRBJ1-1; D: .; V: TRBV6-1; DNA: TGTGCCAGCCAAAGCAAAACCAACACTGAAGCTTTCTTT; CDR3: CASQSKTNTEAFF